A selection of T cell receptor beta chains follows, all from one sample in a study of Graves' ophthalmopathy and Graves' hyperthyroidism. TCRdb re-called the multiplex PCR reads through MiXCR, storing one row per CDR3 protein. This sample has 500,000 to 800,000 distinct CDR3 sequences, with about 38% found just once. Sequencing was done on a sample of peripheral blood. The receptors originated from an adult man with Graves' ophthalmopathy. The CDR3 runs from the conserved cysteine through the conserved F or W. D genes are given only for firm matches. Not every row has a clone size; where given, it reads once, few, many or a size class.

v_gene: TRBV7-8
d_gene: TRBD2
j_gene: TRBJ2-5
abundance: few
CDR3nt: TGTGCCAGCAGCATTTATAGCGGGGAAGAGACCCAGTACTTC
CDR3aa: CASSIYSGEETQYF

v_gene: TRBV25-1
d_gene: .
j_gene: TRBJ1-2
abundance: .
CDR3nt: TGTGCTAGAGTGCCGGAAGGGGGCTATGGCTACACCTTC
CDR3aa: CARVPEGGYGYTF

v_gene: TRBV6-2/TRBV6-3
d_gene: .
j_gene: TRBJ1-5
abundance: many
CDR3nt: TGTGCCAGCAGCCGTTTACAGGGTCAGCCCCAGCATTTT
CDR3aa: CASSRLQGQPQHF

v_gene: TRBV25-1
d_gene: TRBD2
j_gene: TRBJ2-1
abundance: .
CDR3nt: TGTGCCAGCAGTACAACTAGCGGGAGGGTAGGGAATGAGCAGTTCTTC
CDR3aa: CASSTTSGRVGNEQFF

v_gene: TRBV29-1
d_gene: .
j_gene: TRBJ1-3
abundance: many
CDR3nt: TGCAGCGTTAGGGTTCCCGGGAGCTCTGGAAACACCATATATTTT
CDR3aa: CSVRVPGSSGNTIYF

v_gene: TRBV4-3
d_gene: TRBD2
j_gene: TRBJ2-7
abundance: .
CDR3nt: TGCGCCAGCAGCCAGGACCCTTACGGGGGGACGCCCTCCTACGAGCAGTACTTC
CDR3aa: CASSQDPYGGTPSYEQYF

v_gene: TRBV7-2
d_gene: .
j_gene: TRBJ2-2
abundance: .
CDR3nt: TGTGCCAGCAGCTTAGTCTTTAGCACCGGGGAGCTGTTTTTT
CDR3aa: CASSLVFSTGELFF

v_gene: TRBV15
d_gene: .
j_gene: TRBJ1-5
abundance: .
CDR3nt: TGTGCCACCAGCAGAGATCGGGGAGGGGGTCAGCCCCAGCATTTT
CDR3aa: CATSRDRGGGQPQHF

v_gene: TRBV7-2
d_gene: TRBD2
j_gene: TRBJ2-7
abundance: many
CDR3nt: TGTGCCAGCAGCCGTGGACTAGTCGTCTACGAGCAGTACTTC
CDR3aa: CASSRGLVVYEQYF

v_gene: TRBV29-1
d_gene: .
j_gene: TRBJ1-1
abundance: .
CDR3nt: TGCAGCGTTGTTAGTCAGGGGTCTGAAGCTTTCTTT
CDR3aa: CSVVSQGSEAFF

v_gene: TRBV20-1
d_gene: .
j_gene: TRBJ1-4
abundance: few
CDR3nt: TGCAGTGCTAGCACGGGACCCGAAAAACTGTTTTTT
CDR3aa: CSASTGPEKLFF

v_gene: TRBV19
d_gene: .
j_gene: TRBJ1-5
abundance: many
CDR3nt: TGTGCCAGTAGTATTCAGCTTAATCAGCCCCAGCATTTT
CDR3aa: CASSIQLNQPQHF

v_gene: TRBV6-5
d_gene: TRBD1
j_gene: TRBJ2-5
abundance: .
CDR3nt: TGTGCCAGCAGTCCCCGACAGGGTCAGACCCAGTACTTC
CDR3aa: CASSPRQGQTQYF

v_gene: TRBV25-1
d_gene: .
j_gene: TRBJ2-2
abundance: few
CDR3nt: TGTGCCAGCAGTTCCGTCCGGGTCCTAAACACCGGGGAGCTGTTTTTT
CDR3aa: CASSSVRVLNTGELFF

v_gene: TRBV15
d_gene: TRBD2
j_gene: TRBJ2-3
abundance: .
CDR3nt: TGTGCCACCAGCAGAGGGTGGCTAGCGGGTAGCACAGATACGCAGTATTTT
CDR3aa: CATSRGWLAGSTDTQYF

v_gene: TRBV11-2
d_gene: TRBD2
j_gene: TRBJ2-5
abundance: many
CDR3nt: TGTGCCAGCAGTCCATCTACTAGCGTCCAAGAGACCCAGTACTTC
CDR3aa: CASSPSTSVQETQYF

v_gene: TRBV7-2
d_gene: .
j_gene: TRBJ2-7
abundance: many
CDR3nt: TGTGCCAGCAGCTTCGGGCCCTCCGAGCAGTACTTC
CDR3aa: CASSFGPSEQYF

v_gene: TRBV29-1
d_gene: .
j_gene: TRBJ2-7
abundance: many
CDR3nt: TGCAGCGTAAGGACGGTAGTGGACTACGAGCAGTACTTC
CDR3aa: CSVRTVVDYEQYF

v_gene: TRBV7-7
d_gene: TRBD1
j_gene: TRBJ2-7
abundance: .
CDR3nt: TGTGCCAGCAGCTTAGGGACAGGTCGCAAACTTTACGAGCAGTACTTC
CDR3aa: CASSLGTGRKLYEQYF

v_gene: TRBV7-9
d_gene: .
j_gene: TRBJ1-5
abundance: many
CDR3nt: TGTGCCAGCAGCTTAGGGGAAGGAGGAAAATACGGCAATCAGCCCCAGCATTTT
CDR3aa: CASSLGEGGKYGNQPQHF

v_gene: TRBV4-2
d_gene: .
j_gene: TRBJ1-5
abundance: many
CDR3nt: TGTGCCAGCAGCCAGGCCGGACGGGGTTACAATCAGCCCCAGCATTTT
CDR3aa: CASSQAGRGYNQPQHF